This T cell receptor beta chain comes out of a study of blood T cell repertoires in COVID-19. Overall study: The origin of the acute and convalescent COVID-19 samples was the United States, Italy and Spain. PBMCs, B-cell-depleted T cells, or T cells provided the cDNA or gDNA that made up the material.

This clone was picked up one time. With 0 bases removed from V and 1 base from J, the gap between germline ends came to 7 bases. The CDR3 runs 14 residues. The germline CDR1 and CDR2 sequences are SGHDT and YYEEEE. Methods used by the authors: Estimation of nucleated cell counts was performed using reference gene primer amplification. TCRdb's copy holds only in-frame clones and misses some; the assay was immunoSEQ multiplex PCR. D and trimming were read from the DNA, whereas the V and J calls and clone size are those reported in that table. The sample holds around 85,000 clones, about 82% seen once. The chain has TRBV5-6 and TRBJ2-5; D call uncertain. Sequenced sample: peripheral blood. The clonotype originates from a man in his fifties or sixties with active COVID-19. DNA of the CDR3: TGTGCCAGCAGCTTGGGAGGAATCCAAGAGACCCAGTACTTC. Protein: CASSLGGIQETQYF.